The sequence of this TCR beta chain was determined in a study of regulatory T cells in long-lasting Graves disease. Study results and limitations: TRBV28 was favored in persistent disease, as were TRBJ1-2 and TRBJ2-5.

Between the trimmed V and J ends, which lost 1 base and 13 bases, there was a span of 14 bases. In germline, CDR1 is SNHLY, CDR2 FYNNEI. The CDR3 consists of 13 residues. On this clonotype itself: As yet, its antigen is unknown.

Building the TCR beta libraries relied on iRepertoire HTBI primers, and CDR3 regions underwent Arm-PCR. Each CDR3 protein gets one entry after TCRdb re-called the multiplex PCR reads with MiXCR. The repertoire includes about 440,000 distinct CDR3 sequences, around 14% of them detected once, and over 15% sits in the top ten. Regarding time point: newly diagnosed GD, antithyroid drugs for less than 3 months. After RNA was extracted from PBMCs, the TCR library was made from it. A volume of roughly 9.9 milliliters of peripheral blood was collected in EDTA tubes. The data also belong to a second study, concerning T cells in Graves' hyperthyroidism and ophthalmopathy. That work adds: Ophthalmopathy and stable hyperthyroidism were told apart by a 13 V-J model.

The chain is built from TRBV2 and TRBJ2-1; no reliable D call. The TCR was taken from a woman between 25 and 40 years old with Graves disease. The sample here was peripheral blood mononuclear cells (PBMCs), taken at new diagnosis, from a patient treated with antithyroid drugs. The CDR3 loop reads CASSEEASGVQFF. The CDR3 nucleotides read TGTGCCAGCAGTGAAGAAGCTAGTGGAGTACAGTTCTTC.